This T cell receptor (beta chain) was recovered during a study of control samples from healthy donors and cancer patients. The table came from immunoSEQ multiplex PCR; TCRdb's copy has only in-frame clones and leaves some out. This table lists about 200,000 clones. V was pared by 6 bases and J by 5 bases, with 4 bases of the junction left unmatched. The CDR3 runs to 13 residues. Germline assignment: CDR1 ENHRY and CDR2 SYGVKD. The chain recombines TRBV10-3 with TRBJ1-5; TRBD1 matches at 7 bases. The receptor's source is a woman in her 30s in good health. The sample taken for sequencing was blood. CDR3 nucleotides: TGTGCCATCAGCTTCGACAGGGATCAGCCCCAGCATTTT. This encodes CAISFDRDQPQHF.